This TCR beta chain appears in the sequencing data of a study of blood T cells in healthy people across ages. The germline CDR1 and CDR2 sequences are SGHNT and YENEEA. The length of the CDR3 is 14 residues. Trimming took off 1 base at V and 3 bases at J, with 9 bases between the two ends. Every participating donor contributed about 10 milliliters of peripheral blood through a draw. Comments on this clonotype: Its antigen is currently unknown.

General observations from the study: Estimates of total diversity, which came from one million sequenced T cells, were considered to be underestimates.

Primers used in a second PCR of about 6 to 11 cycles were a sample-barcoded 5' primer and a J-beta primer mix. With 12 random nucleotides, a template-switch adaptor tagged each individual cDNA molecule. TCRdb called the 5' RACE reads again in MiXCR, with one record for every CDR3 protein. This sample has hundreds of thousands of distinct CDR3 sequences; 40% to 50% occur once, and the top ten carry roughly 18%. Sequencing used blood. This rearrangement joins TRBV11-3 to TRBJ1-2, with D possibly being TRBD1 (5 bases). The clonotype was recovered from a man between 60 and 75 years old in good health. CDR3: CASSLGQTDYGYTF. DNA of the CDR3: TGTGCCAGCAGCTTAGGACAGACCGACTATGGCTACACCTTC.